Listed below are T cell receptor beta chains from one sample, sequenced in a study of cytomegalovirus exposure and HLA in healthy donors. The assay was immunoSEQ multiplex PCR, and TCRdb's table has in-frame clones only and misses some. The top ten clones hold about 1.6% of a sample with roughly 190,000 clones, approximately 85% of them seen once. Sequences were obtained from PBMCs. The receptor source for this set is a young woman in good health and CMV-seronegative. Each CDR3 is given with its conserved first and last residue. D genes are given only for firm matches. The listing skips clone size in some rows; elsewhere it reads once, few, many or a size class.

NA,TRBD1,TRBJ1-2,17,TRBV27,TGTGCCAGCACCTCAAGGGCAGGGGGCTTAAGAAACTATGGCTACACCTTC,CASTSRAGGLRNYGYTF
NA,TRBD2,TRBJ2-2,16,TRBV30,TGTGCCTGGAGTTTAGGGCTAGCGGGAGACACCGGGGAGCTGTTTTTT,CAWSLGLAGDTGELFF
NA,TRBD2,TRBJ2-2,15,TRBV7-7,TGTGCCAGCAGCGTTAGCGGGAGTGGTACCGGGGAGCTGTTTTTT,CASSVSGSGTGELFF
NA,NA,TRBJ1-1,14,TRBV5-6,TGTGCCAGCAGCTTGGCCACAGCGAACACTGAAGCTTTCTTT,CASSLATANTEAFF
NA,NA,TRBJ1-1,13,TRBV29-1,TGCAGCGTTGTAAGGGGTTTGAACACTGAAGCTTTCTTT,CSVVRGLNTEAFF
NA,NA,TRBJ1-1,13,TRBV27,TGTGCCAGCAGTTTAGCAAGGAGCACTGAAGCTTTCTTT,CASSLARSTEAFF
NA,NA,TRBJ2-1,15,TRBV5-1,TGCGCCAGCAGCCCCAACTTCGACCCGACGGGTGAGCAGTTCTTC,CASSPNFDPTGEQFF
NA,TRBD1,TRBJ2-1,14,TRBV19,TGTGCCAGTAGTAGGCAGGGGGAAAACAATGAGCAGTTCTTC,CASSRQGENNEQFF
NA,TRBD2,TRBJ2-1,12,TRBV6-1,TGTGCCAGCAGTTTAAGACTAGCACCAGAGTTCTTC,CASSLRLAPEFF
few,NA,TRBJ2-7,13,TRBV7-8,TGTGCCAGCAGCAAACAGGGTCAAGGCGAGCAGTACTTC,CASSKQGQGEQYF
NA,NA,TRBJ2-7,13,TRBV6-4,TGTGCCAGGGCGGTGCAGGGCCCGGATGAGCAGTACTTC,CARAVQGPDEQYF
NA,NA,TRBJ1-2,12,TRBV14,TGTGCCAGCAGCCAACAAAACTATGGCTACACCTTC,CASSQQNYGYTF
NA,NA,TRBJ1-5,14,TRBV30,TGTGCCTGGACTGGGCGGGGGCGCAATCAGCCCCAGCATTTT,CAWTGRGRNQPQHF
NA,NA,TRBJ2-7,14,TRBV5-4,TGTGCCAGCAGCTTCCCGGGTACAGGCGTTGAGCAGTACTTC,CASSFPGTGVEQYF
NA,NA,TRBJ2-7,13,TRBV11-3,TGTGCCAGCAGCTTAGAATACAGATACGAGCAGTACTTC,CASSLEYRYEQYF
NA,NA,TRBJ2-5,13,TRBV5-1,TGCGCCAGCAGCTTCACTAGCCGGGAGACCCAGTACTTC,CASSFTSRETQYF
NA,TRBD2,TRBJ2-7,17,TRBV5-1,TGCGCCAGCAGCTTGGGACTAGCGGGGGCATTTACCTACGAGCAGTACTTC,CASSLGLAGAFTYEQYF
NA,TRBD1,TRBJ1-5,16,TRBV6-6,TGTGCCAGCAGTTACTCCCTGGGGACAGGGCGTCAGCCCCAGCATTTT,CASSYSLGTGRQPQHF
NA,NA,TRBJ1-1,12,TRBV29-1,TGCAGCGTTGAAGGCAGGGTAGGTCAAGCTTTCTTT,CSVEGRVGQAFF
NA,NA,TRBJ2-1,16,TRBV18,TGTGCCAGCTCACCCCTCCTAGCTGGTTCCTACAATGAGCAGTTCTTC,CASSPLLAGSYNEQFF
NA,TRBD2,TRBJ2-7,16,TRBV19,TGTGCCAGTAGTATATGGGCTAGCGGGAGGAGTGGCGAGCAGTACTTC,CASSIWASGRSGEQYF
few,NA,TRBJ1-1,14,TRBV9,TGTGCCAGCAGCGTAGATCCGGGGTACACTGAAGCTTTCTTT,CASSVDPGYTEAFF